This T cell receptor (beta chain) comes out of a study of T cell repertoires in cytomegalovirus infection. Study at large: Public TCR beta signatures were indicative of both CMV infection and a matching HLA type. Study-wide results and limits: Identification of carriers of CMV plus the relevant HLA was achieved through cumulative public TCR beta family frequency. Dominant in the ex vivo response were TCR beta clonotypes restricted by HLA-C and specific for CMV.

Using its own MiXCR run on the reads, TCRdb lists one record per CDR3 protein. The profile covers approximately 490,000 distinct CDR3 sequences, with approximately 10% appearing a single time and roughly 10% taken by the ten largest. On this clonotype itself: The antigen remains unidentified.

Trimming left V 5 bases short and J 0 bases short, with 10 bases between. This CDR3 has 14 amino acids. The V gene's germline CDR1 is DFQATT and CDR2 SNEGSKA (reference sequence). The sequence was obtained from a human donor in good health (CMV status not recorded). Some clones in this sample may be carry-over from other donors' samples. Sample: PBMCs. The V gene is TRBV20-1, the J gene TRBJ1-4; D remains unclear. CDR3 nucleotide sequence: TGCAGTGCTCAGACGGGAGCAACTAATGAAAAACTGTTTTTT. Translation: CSAQTGATNEKLFF.